A selection of T cell receptor beta chains follows, all from one sample in a study of graft-versus-host responses after intestinal transplantation. Using immunoSEQ multiplex PCR, the repertoire was profiled, and TCRdb retains in-frame clones only, with some absent. This sample carries roughly 3,800 clones, over 70% of them seen once, and the ten largest clones take roughly 6.9%. This specimen consisted of ileum tissue, obtained 105 days after intestinal transplantation. These TCRs come from a human patient who received an intestinal transplant, so some T cells may come from the graft donor. Both conserved end residues are part of each CDR3.

j_call,cdr3_length,v_call,cdr3_aa
TRBJ2-5,14,TRBV4-2,CASSPGGGRETQYF
TRBJ1-1,16,TRBV7-9,CASSLHHGQSNTEAFF
TRBJ2-1,12,TRBV27,CASSFVGNEQFF
TRBJ2-1,16,TRBV25-1,CASSESGTESYNEQFF
TRBJ2-7,15,TRBV27,CASKFSTGDAYEQCF
TRBJ2-2,16,TRBV27,CASSLMAGGGTGELFF
TRBJ2-5,20,TRBV5-4,CASSPDLLLLAGGYQETQYF
TRBJ2-1,18,TRBV7-9,CASSVSLPSSGGYNEQFF
TRBJ1-2,14,TRBV6-1,CASSVNGPGYGYTF
TRBJ1-5,15,TRBV2,CASSVGTGGNQPQHF
TRBJ1-2,16,TRBV7-3,CASSSTQGAGDYGYTF
TRBJ1-1,17,TRBV4-1,CASSQHRVLWLNTEAFF
TRBJ1-2,15,TRBV4-1,CASSQPTGGDYGYTF
TRBJ1-4,15,TRBV7-9,CASSLSGQGGKKLFF
TRBJ2-7,19,TRBV10-2,CASKNKGQGANPPHYEQYF
TRBJ2-5,16,TRBV7-2,CASSLGTDRYQETQYF
TRBJ2-7,12,TRBV18,CASSLVEYEQYF
TRBJ1-5,17,TRBV5-1,CASSWEVQGYSNQPQHF
TRBJ2-7,16,TRBV9,CASSVGGTGGRDEQYF
TRBJ2-6,14,TRBV5-6,CASSLGRWANVLTF
TRBJ2-7,15,TRBV11-2,CASSLEGLAAYEQYF
TRBJ2-7,13,TRBV5-1,CASSLVVSYEQYF
TRBJ2-7,12,TRBV6-1,CASSRAEYEQYF
TRBJ2-7,12,TRBV6-1,CASSDRFYEQYF
TRBJ2-1,16,TRBV7-9,CASSSLSGGSYNEQFF
TRBJ2-5,16,TRBV10-1,CASSESTSDLIETQYF
TRBJ1-1,13,TRBV6-4,CASSEGANTEAFF
TRBJ2-1,16,TRBV7-3,CASSPGAWLPYNEQFF
TRBJ2-2,15,TRBV19,CASSYSGLATGELFF
TRBJ2-5,18,TRBV11-2,CASSLDLVRTGARKTQYF
TRBJ1-5,13,TRBV19,CASSTTGVQPQHF
TRBJ1-5,12,TRBV6-4,CASSDRDQPQHF
TRBJ2-7,15,TRBV25-1,CASSAPPGRAKRQYF
TRBJ2-7,16,TRBV4-1,CASSQEAGTSSYEQYF
TRBJ2-5,15,TRBV9,CASSTRDRYQETQYF
TRBJ2-7,14,TRBV28,CASTLGGTGRKQYF
TRBJ2-3,14,TRBV11-2,CASSLAGGTDTQYF
TRBJ2-2,13,TRBV4-1,CASSHGDTGELFF